This T cell receptor beta chain comes out of a study of a mutant IDH1 vaccine in newly diagnosed glioma. The germline V gene encodes CDR1 ENHRY and CDR2 SYGVKD. The CDR3 spans 14 residues. Trimming removed 3 bases from V and 5 bases from J; junction bases left unmatched: 5. This clone was seen a single time. Its specificity is not known. Sequencing used immunoSEQ multiplex PCR; TCRdb keeps in-frame clones, though not all of them. The sample includes 30,000 to 35,000 clones, about 83% seen only once; the top ten take around 11%. Time point described: week 47, end of study. Doses comprised 300 ug of mutant IDH1 20-mer peptide each, plus topical imiquimod.

This clonotype was obtained from a woman aged 25 to 39 with glioma. Sequenced material: PBMCs, taken from a glioma patient whose treatment included an IDH1 peptide vaccine. J is TRBJ1-1 and V is TRBV10-3; TRBD1 matches at 8 bases. The CDR3 spells CAISDGRGRTEAFF. The CDR3 coding sequence is TGTGCCATCAGTGATGGCAGGGGGCGGACTGAAGCTTTCTTT.